This is a list of T cell receptor beta chains from one sample in a study of regulatory T cells in long-lasting Graves disease. TCRdb reprocessed the multiplex PCR reads with MiXCR, giving one entry per CDR3 protein. The sample holds under 800,000 distinct CDR3 sequences, 16% seen once. This sample also appeared in a second study, on T cells in Graves' hyperthyroidism and ophthalmopathy.

The sample here was peripheral blood mononuclear cells (PBMCs), taken at new diagnosis, from a patient treated with antithyroid drugs. The receptors here all came from a woman in her twenties or thirties with Graves disease. CDR3s include the opening cysteine and the closing phenylalanine or tryptophan. Each record gives: clone size, J gene, D gene, V gene, CDR3 DNA, CDR3 protein. The D gene is left open where the match is weak. Size values are once, few and many counts, or a class for expanded clones, and some rows have none.

few,TRBJ1-5,TRBD1,TRBV11-2,TGTGCCAGCAGCTTGGGGACCGGGACAGGGGAGCCCCAGCATTTT,CASSLGTGTGEPQHF
many,TRBJ2-2,TRBD2,TRBV2,TGTGCCAGCAGTGAGTCAGGACTAGCGCAGTTCACCGGGGAGCTGTTTTTT,CASSESGLAQFTGELFF
few,TRBJ2-1,TRBD1,TRBV28,TGTGCCAGCAGTTTCACCGCCCGGACAGGGGGCAATGAGCAGTTCTTC,CASSFTARTGGNEQFF
NA,TRBJ1-6,NA,TRBV28,TGTGCCAGCAGTTGGGGGGATTCACCCCTCCACTTT,CASSWGDSPLHF
NA,TRBJ2-7,TRBD1,TRBV3-1,TGTGCCAGCAGCCAAGAGACGGGGACAGGGTCCTACGAGCAGTACTTC,CASSQETGTGSYEQYF
many,TRBJ1-1,NA,TRBV7-3,TGTGCCAGCAGCGAGACAGCTGACACTGAAGCTTTCTTT,CASSETADTEAFF
few,TRBJ1-2,TRBD1,TRBV28,TGTGCCAGCAGTTTCTCAGGGGGGAATAACTATGGCTACACCTTC,CASSFSGGNNYGYTF
many,TRBJ2-7,NA,TRBV20-1,TGCAGTGCTCAGAAGACAGGCCCGCCCTACGAGCAGTACTTC,CSAQKTGPPYEQYF
few,TRBJ2-5,NA,TRBV28,TGTGCCAGCAGTGGGTCCGATACTCAATTTAAAGAGACCCAGTACTTC,CASSGSDTQFKETQYF
NA,TRBJ2-2,NA,TRBV5-1,TGCGCCAGCAGGAATCCGGGACAAGTCACCGGGAAGCTGTTTTTT,CASRNPGQVTGKLFF
NA,TRBJ2-5,NA,TRBV25-1,TGTGCCAGCAGTGAGTCCTTTCGTCGGGCAGAGACCCAGTACTTC,CASSESFRRAETQYF
many,TRBJ1-5,NA,TRBV6-1,TGTGCCAGCAGTGAAAGGGACATCAAGCAGCCCCAGCATTTT,CASSERDIKQPQHF
many,TRBJ2-1,TRBD2,TRBV7-9,TGTGCCAGCAGCTTCAGCGGGAGTTTCTACAATGAGCAGTTCTTC,CASSFSGSFYNEQFF
many,TRBJ1-2,TRBD1,TRBV3-1,TGTGCCAGCAGCCAAGCTTCGACAGGGGGCGGCTATGGCTACACCTTC,CASSQASTGGGYGYTF
NA,TRBJ2-1,NA,TRBV5-1,TGCGCCAGCAGCGTACCGTCTTTGAGCAATGAGCAGTTCTTC,CASSVPSLSNEQFF
many,TRBJ1-4,TRBD1,TRBV25-1,TGTGCCAGCAGATCACCCAGGGGGGGACAGGAAGGCCCCTATGAAAAACTGTTTTTT,CASRSPRGGQEGPYEKLFF
NA,TRBJ2-2,TRBD2,TRBV6-9,TGTGCCAGCAGTTACGGGGCGGGGGGCCTCACCGGGGAGCTGTTTTTT,CASSYGAGGLTGELFF
many,TRBJ1-5,NA,TRBV27,TGTGCCAGCAGGCCAGGGGTGCGGAATCAGCCCCAGCATTTT,CASRPGVRNQPQHF
NA,TRBJ2-3,NA,TRBV4-2,TGTGCCAGCAGCCCAAAAAGAGGAGATACGCAGTATTTT,CASSPKRGDTQYF
NA,TRBJ2-5,NA,TRBV7-7,TGTGCTAGCAGCTTCCTAGGGGCCCAAGAGACCCAGTACTTC,CASSFLGAQETQYF
few,TRBJ1-6,NA,TRBV28,TGTGCCAGCAGTTCCCTCCGAGGGAATAATTCACCCCTCCACTTT,CASSSLRGNNSPLHF
few,TRBJ2-5,NA,TRBV5-6,TGTGCCAGCAGCTCTATTGGCGGGCGAACTGTCAAACAAGAGACCCAGTACTTC,CASSSIGGRTVKQETQYF
NA,TRBJ2-6,NA,TRBV6-2/TRBV6-3,TGTGCCACTACACGCCCAGCCTCTGGGGCCAACGTCCTGACTTTC,CATTRPASGANVLTF
NA,TRBJ2-5,NA,TRBV4-1,TGCGCCAGCAGCCCGGGTACGCGGGGAAGTGAGACCCAGTACTTC,CASSPGTRGSETQYF
NA,TRBJ1-4,NA,TRBV11-2,TGTGCCAGCAGCTTATTCACTGAAAAACTGTTTTTT,CASSLFTEKLFF
NA,TRBJ2-7,NA,TRBV6-1,TGTGCCAGCAGTGAAGTAGGGGTGGGGTACTTC,CASSEVGVGYF
NA,TRBJ2-7,NA,TRBV6-1,TGTGCTGCGGGCAGGGGCTACGAGCAGTACTTC,CAAGRGYEQYF
NA,TRBJ2-7,NA,TRBV18,TGTGCCAGCTCACCTCAGACAGGAAGTAACGAGCAGTACTTC,CASSPQTGSNEQYF
few,TRBJ2-6,TRBD1,TRBV7-6,TGTGCCAGCAGCTCACAAACGGCAGGGGGATACGGGGCCAACGTCCTGACTTTC,CASSSQTAGGYGANVLTF
many,TRBJ1-1,TRBD1,TRBV28,TGTGCCAGCAGTTTTCGACACAGGGGAACTGAAGCTTTCTTT,CASSFRHRGTEAFF
many,TRBJ1-2,NA,TRBV18,TGTGCCAGCTCACCTCAGGGGTACTATGGCTACACCTTC,CASSPQGYYGYTF
few,TRBJ2-1,TRBD1,TRBV3-1,TGTGCCAGCAGCCCGGGACAGGGCTATGGTGAGCAGTTCTTC,CASSPGQGYGEQFF
few,TRBJ2-5,NA,TRBV15,TGTGCCACCAGCGACCCTATACTAGACAGTGACCAAGAGACCCAGTACTTC,CATSDPILDSDQETQYF
NA,TRBJ2-1,TRBD2,TRBV7-9,TGTGCCAGTATCCAAGGGGCAGCGGGACCGAACAATGAGCAGTTCTTC,CASIQGAAGPNNEQFF
NA,TRBJ1-1,TRBD1,TRBV18,TGTGCCAGCTCGTCCGACAGGGGCTCTGAAGCTTTCTTT,CASSSDRGSEAFF
many,TRBJ1-2,TRBD1,TRBV28,TGTGCCAGCAGCCGGACCGGGACAGGTCTTAACTATGGCTACACCTTC,CASSRTGTGLNYGYTF
many,TRBJ2-3,NA,TRBV12-3/TRBV12-4,TGTGCCAGCAGTTTTATGGGGCCAGATACGCAGTATTTT,CASSFMGPDTQYF